The text below deals with one T cell receptor beta chain. The data were taken from a study of patients and donors after allogeneic stem cell transplantation. TCRdb reanalysed the RT-PCR reads using MiXCR and keeps one entry per CDR3 protein. The data contain 11,000 or so distinct CDR3 sequences, approximately 25% of them singletons. Germline V gene data show CDR1 as SGHRS and CDR2 as YFSETQ. This CDR3 spans 14 amino acids. With 0 bases clipped from V and 9 bases from J, the junction kept 6 bases outside the gene matches. This TCR came from a human donor who was either an allogeneic HSCT recipient or a stem cell or donor lymphocyte infusion donor (not recorded which). It is not recorded whose cells these are; they may come from a transplant donor. The sample consisted of blood, either unsorted or a sorted T cell fraction (not recorded which). The chain recombines TRBV5-1 with TRBJ2-1; 7 nucleotides agree with TRBD2. CDR3 sequence reads: CASSLEGGPVEQFF. In nucleotides, the CDR3 is TGCGCCAGCAGCTTGGAGGGAGGGCCGGTTGAGCAGTTCTTC.